These T cell receptor beta chains were read from a single sample in a study of blood T cell repertoires in COVID-19. The assay was immunoSEQ multiplex PCR, and TCRdb's table has in-frame clones only and misses some. The data contain about 59,000 clones, 81% of them seen just once; the ten biggest clones take up 25% to 35%. Sequencing was performed on peripheral blood. Source of these receptors: a woman of 80 years or more with active or convalescent COVID-19. Each CDR3 is given with its conserved first and last residue. Each record gives: CDR3 DNA, CDR3 protein, D gene, J gene, clone size, V gene. A D gene is named only where the DNA matches it firmly. Clone size is shown for a subset of rows, as once, few, many or a class of expanded clone.

CDR3 DNA: TGTGCCAGCAGCGTCGGTACCAACTATGGCTACACCTTC; CDR3 protein: CASSVGTNYGYTF; D gene: -; J gene: TRBJ1-2; clone size: few; V gene: TRBV9
CDR3 DNA: TGTGCCAGCAGCTTTACCAGCTCAGGGACTAGCCAAGAGACCCAGTACTTC; CDR3 protein: CASSFTSSGTSQETQYF; D gene: TRBD2; J gene: TRBJ2-5; clone size: -; V gene: TRBV7-6
CDR3 DNA: TGTGCCACCAGTGACTCAACAGGGGCTGGGGCCAACGTCCTGACTTTC; CDR3 protein: CATSDSTGAGANVLTF; D gene: TRBD1; J gene: TRBJ2-6; clone size: -; V gene: TRBV24-1
CDR3 DNA: TGTGCCAGCAGTCGTCGAACTAGCGGGGGGCTCGATGAGCAGTTCTTC; CDR3 protein: CASSRRTSGGLDEQFF; D gene: TRBD2; J gene: TRBJ2-1; clone size: -; V gene: TRBV6-2/TRBV6-3
CDR3 DNA: TGTGCCAGCAGCCCCTTCAGCGGGGCCACTGAAGCTTTCTTT; CDR3 protein: CASSPFSGATEAFF; D gene: -; J gene: TRBJ1-1; clone size: once; V gene: TRBV14
CDR3 DNA: TGTGCCTGCATGGGTTCTAGCGGGGGCCCCCGCCACGGAGAGACCCAGTACTTC; CDR3 protein: CACMGSSGGPRHGETQYF; D gene: TRBD2; J gene: TRBJ2-5; clone size: -; V gene: TRBV5-3
CDR3 DNA: TGTGCCAGCAGTTACGGTAAGGGGTATCTGGGCACTGAAGCTTTCTTT; CDR3 protein: CASSYGKGYLGTEAFF; D gene: -; J gene: TRBJ1-1; clone size: -; V gene: TRBV6-5
CDR3 DNA: TGTGCCAGCAGCCCAGGCACTCCCCATGAGCAGTTCTTC; CDR3 protein: CASSPGTPHEQFF; D gene: -; J gene: TRBJ2-1; clone size: -; V gene: TRBV7-9
CDR3 DNA: TGTGCCAGCAGTTACAGCGGTTACACCGGGGAGCTGTTTTTT; CDR3 protein: CASSYSGYTGELFF; D gene: -; J gene: TRBJ2-2; clone size: -; V gene: TRBV6-2/TRBV6-3
CDR3 DNA: TGCGCCAGCAGCTTGACAGGGGGGAATCAGCCCCAGCATTTT; CDR3 protein: CASSLTGGNQPQHF; D gene: TRBD1; J gene: TRBJ1-5; clone size: -; V gene: TRBV5-1
CDR3 DNA: TGTGCCAGTAGTATTATTTCGACTGTGAACACTGAAGCTTTCTTT; CDR3 protein: CASSIISTVNTEAFF; D gene: -; J gene: TRBJ1-1; clone size: -; V gene: TRBV19
CDR3 DNA: TGTGCCACCAGCGACAGCGGGGGACAGGGTCATTCACCCCTCCACTTT; CDR3 protein: CATSDSGGQGHSPLHF; D gene: TRBD1; J gene: TRBJ1-6; clone size: -; V gene: TRBV15
CDR3 DNA: TGTGCCACCCAGGGCCTTAATTCACCCCTCCACTTT; CDR3 protein: CATQGLNSPLHF; D gene: -; J gene: TRBJ1-6; clone size: -; V gene: TRBV19
CDR3 DNA: TGCAGCGTTGAAGATCTACAGGCTGGCACAGATACGCAGTATTTT; CDR3 protein: CSVEDLQAGTDTQYF; D gene: -; J gene: TRBJ2-3; clone size: once; V gene: TRBV29-1
CDR3 DNA: TGTGCCAGCAGCTTAGATGCGGGGGCAAACACCGGGGAGCTGTTTTTT; CDR3 protein: CASSLDAGANTGELFF; D gene: -; J gene: TRBJ2-2; clone size: -; V gene: TRBV7-9
CDR3 DNA: TGCAGCGTTGAAGGGGACACTCGCACAGATACGCAGTATTTT; CDR3 protein: CSVEGDTRTDTQYF; D gene: -; J gene: TRBJ2-3; clone size: -; V gene: TRBV29-1
CDR3 DNA: TGTGCCAGCAGTTCGCTAGCGGGGGTCTCTGGGGCCAACGTCCTGACTTTC; CDR3 protein: CASSSLAGVSGANVLTF; D gene: TRBD2; J gene: TRBJ2-6; clone size: -; V gene: TRBV28
CDR3 DNA: TGTGCCAGCAGCGTGGCGGGGGGGCTGGATGAGCAGTTCTTC; CDR3 protein: CASSVAGGLDEQFF; D gene: TRBD2; J gene: TRBJ2-1; clone size: -; V gene: TRBV9
CDR3 DNA: TGTGCCAGCAGTTTAGTCAGCCCCGGGGAAGCTTTCTTT; CDR3 protein: CASSLVSPGEAFF; D gene: -; J gene: TRBJ1-1; clone size: -; V gene: TRBV28
CDR3 DNA: TGTGCCAGTAGTATAGGGCTAGTCGGGGGAGATACGCAGTATTTT; CDR3 protein: CASSIGLVGGDTQYF; D gene: -; J gene: TRBJ2-3; clone size: -; V gene: TRBV19
CDR3 DNA: TGTGCCAGCAGCACGACAGGAGATAGCAATCAGCCCCAGCATTTT; CDR3 protein: CASSTTGDSNQPQHF; D gene: -; J gene: TRBJ1-5; clone size: -; V gene: TRBV3-1/TRBV3-2
CDR3 DNA: TGTGCCAGCAGACAGGGGACAGATACGCAGTATTTT; CDR3 protein: CASRQGTDTQYF; D gene: TRBD1; J gene: TRBJ2-3; clone size: -; V gene: TRBV27
CDR3 DNA: TGTGCCAGCAGCCCCCCCTTCGCAGGGCCCGGGGGCTACACCTTC; CDR3 protein: CASSPPFAGPGGYTF; D gene: -; J gene: TRBJ1-2; clone size: -; V gene: TRBV7-9
CDR3 DNA: TGTGCCAGCAGCTCAGCGCGGGCAGGGACTTCCTACGAGCAGTACTTC; CDR3 protein: CASSSARAGTSYEQYF; D gene: -; J gene: TRBJ2-7; clone size: -; V gene: TRBV7-2
CDR3 DNA: TGTGCCAGTAGCCTTCGGGGAAACCTGGGACACACAGATACGCAGTATTTT; CDR3 protein: CASSLRGNLGHTDTQYF; D gene: -; J gene: TRBJ2-3; clone size: -; V gene: TRBV19
CDR3 DNA: TGCGCCAGCAGCTTGGACAGGGGGTACGAGCAGTACTTC; CDR3 protein: CASSLDRGYEQYF; D gene: TRBD1; J gene: TRBJ2-7; clone size: -; V gene: TRBV4-3
CDR3 DNA: TGTGCCAGCAGCTATACAGAGGGAGTCTCTGGAAACACCATATATTTT; CDR3 protein: CASSYTEGVSGNTIYF; D gene: -; J gene: TRBJ1-3; clone size: once; V gene: TRBV9
CDR3 DNA: TGTGCCAGCAGCCAAGATCCGGGAGCCCTCCAAGAGACCCAGTACTTC; CDR3 protein: CASSQDPGALQETQYF; D gene: -; J gene: TRBJ2-5; clone size: -; V gene: TRBV3-1/TRBV3-2
CDR3 DNA: TGTGCAAGTCGCCCGCCCGGAGGGAATAATAGCAATCAGCCCCAGCATTTT; CDR3 protein: CASRPPGGNNSNQPQHF; D gene: -; J gene: TRBJ1-5; clone size: -; V gene: TRBV12-2
CDR3 DNA: TGTGCCAGCAAGGTACAGGCCCAGCCCCAGCATTTT; CDR3 protein: CASKVQAQPQHF; D gene: -; J gene: TRBJ1-5; clone size: -; V gene: TRBV6-5
CDR3 DNA: TGTGCCAGCAGCTCTTACGGGGGGGCTGATGAGCAGTTCTTC; CDR3 protein: CASSSYGGADEQFF; D gene: TRBD2; J gene: TRBJ2-1; clone size: -; V gene: TRBV11-3
CDR3 DNA: TGCGCCAGCAGCCAAGAGGGACATATCCCCACCGGGGAGCTGTTTTTT; CDR3 protein: CASSQEGHIPTGELFF; D gene: -; J gene: TRBJ2-2; clone size: -; V gene: TRBV4-3
CDR3 DNA: TGTGCCAGCAGCCAAGGACAGGGGCGGCAAGAGACCCAGTACTTC; CDR3 protein: CASSQGQGRQETQYF; D gene: TRBD1; J gene: TRBJ2-5; clone size: -; V gene: TRBV7-8
CDR3 DNA: TGCGCCAGCAGCCAAGGACGGGCCGGGACAGGGGGTGTTGGGTCTGGCTACACCTTC; CDR3 protein: CASSQGRAGTGGVGSGYTF; D gene: TRBD1; J gene: TRBJ1-2; clone size: -; V gene: TRBV4-3
CDR3 DNA: TGCGCCAGCAGCCACGCCGACAGCCTAGCCAAAAACATTCAGTACTTC; CDR3 protein: CASSHADSLAKNIQYF; D gene: -; J gene: TRBJ2-4; clone size: -; V gene: TRBV4-1
CDR3 DNA: TGTGCCAGCAGTTCCGGGGGGTTTTATGAGCAGTTCTTC; CDR3 protein: CASSSGGFYEQFF; D gene: TRBD2; J gene: TRBJ2-1; clone size: once; V gene: TRBV28
CDR3 DNA: TGTGCCAGCGACAGATTCCTACATTATAATTCACCCCTCCACTTT; CDR3 protein: CASDRFLHYNSPLHF; D gene: -; J gene: TRBJ1-6; clone size: -; V gene: TRBV6-4
CDR3 DNA: TGTGCCAGACAGGGTGGAGATACGCAGTATTTT; CDR3 protein: CARQGGDTQYF; D gene: -; J gene: TRBJ2-3; clone size: -; V gene: TRBV2
CDR3 DNA: TGTGCCAGCAGCCCAAGTTTTAGCCTATCAGATACGCAGTATTTT; CDR3 protein: CASSPSFSLSDTQYF; D gene: -; J gene: TRBJ2-3; clone size: -; V gene: TRBV9
CDR3 DNA: TGTGCCAGCAGTGGGGGGGGACGGCGAAACACTGAAGCTTTCTTT; CDR3 protein: CASSGGGRRNTEAFF; D gene: -; J gene: TRBJ1-1; clone size: -; V gene: TRBV28
CDR3 DNA: TGTGCCAGCAGCGAGGCAGGGAAGACTGAAGCTTTCTTT; CDR3 protein: CASSEAGKTEAFF; D gene: -; J gene: TRBJ1-1; clone size: -; V gene: TRBV7-9
CDR3 DNA: TGTGCCAGCAGCGTAGGGACAATCAAAGAGACCCAGTACTTC; CDR3 protein: CASSVGTIKETQYF; D gene: -; J gene: TRBJ2-5; clone size: -; V gene: TRBV9
CDR3 DNA: TGTGCCAGCTCACCTAGGGACAGCTGGCTGAACACTGAAGCTTTCTTT; CDR3 protein: CASSPRDSWLNTEAFF; D gene: TRBD1; J gene: TRBJ1-1; clone size: -; V gene: TRBV18
CDR3 DNA: TGTGCCAGCAGCCAAGATTTGGTAGTGGTTGGTCAGCCCCAGCATTTT; CDR3 protein: CASSQDLVVVGQPQHF; D gene: -; J gene: TRBJ1-5; clone size: -; V gene: TRBV4-2
CDR3 DNA: TGTGCCAGCAGCGGGGGGACAGAACTCACCGGGGAGCTGTTTTTT; CDR3 protein: CASSGGTELTGELFF; D gene: TRBD1; J gene: TRBJ2-2; clone size: -; V gene: TRBV9
CDR3 DNA: TGCAGTGCTAGTTTGACAGGCTCTAGCTATGGCTACACCTTC; CDR3 protein: CSASLTGSSYGYTF; D gene: -; J gene: TRBJ1-2; clone size: once; V gene: TRBV20-1
CDR3 DNA: TGTGCCAGCAGCCAAGATCCGGGGGGGGCGTACGAGCAGTACTTC; CDR3 protein: CASSQDPGGAYEQYF; D gene: TRBD2; J gene: TRBJ2-7; clone size: -; V gene: TRBV4-2
CDR3 DNA: TGTGCCAGCTCACCTGGGACAGGGTCCACCTACGAGCAGTACTTC; CDR3 protein: CASSPGTGSTYEQYF; D gene: TRBD1; J gene: TRBJ2-7; clone size: -; V gene: TRBV18